There are many counts of the clone carrying this T cell receptor beta chain. Its antigen is currently unknown. If patients had other autoimmune diseases, uncontrolled infections, pregnancy or lactation, they were excluded. Beta-chain TCR CDR3 regions were amplified from RNA transcripts. Scientists carried out first-round RT-PCR using HTBI primers and then a second-round multiplex PCR. TCRdb re-analysed the multiplex PCR reads in MiXCR, keeping a single row per CDR3 protein. The table has approximately 700,000 distinct CDR3 sequences, about 40% seen once. This sample is part of a study of Graves' ophthalmopathy and Graves' hyperthyroidism. General study points: A 13-signature model separated ophthalmopathy from stable hyperthyroidism, reaching around 89% sensitivity and roughly 84% specificity cross-validated. Most thyroid clonotypes expanded beyond 0.001 frequency were also found in blood.

CDR1 is WSHSY and CDR2 is SAAADI in the germline V gene. The CDR3 runs to 15 residues. J gave up 2 bases and V 6 bases, and 6 bases lay outside the gene matches. Sequenced input: peripheral blood. The rearrangement uses TRBV10-2 and TRBJ1-3; 8 positions agree with TRBD1. The TCR originated in an adult man with Graves' ophthalmopathy. CDR3 coding DNA: TGCGCCAGCAGCCAACCGACAGGGGCTGGAAACACCATATATTTT. This translates into CASSQPTGAGNTIYF.